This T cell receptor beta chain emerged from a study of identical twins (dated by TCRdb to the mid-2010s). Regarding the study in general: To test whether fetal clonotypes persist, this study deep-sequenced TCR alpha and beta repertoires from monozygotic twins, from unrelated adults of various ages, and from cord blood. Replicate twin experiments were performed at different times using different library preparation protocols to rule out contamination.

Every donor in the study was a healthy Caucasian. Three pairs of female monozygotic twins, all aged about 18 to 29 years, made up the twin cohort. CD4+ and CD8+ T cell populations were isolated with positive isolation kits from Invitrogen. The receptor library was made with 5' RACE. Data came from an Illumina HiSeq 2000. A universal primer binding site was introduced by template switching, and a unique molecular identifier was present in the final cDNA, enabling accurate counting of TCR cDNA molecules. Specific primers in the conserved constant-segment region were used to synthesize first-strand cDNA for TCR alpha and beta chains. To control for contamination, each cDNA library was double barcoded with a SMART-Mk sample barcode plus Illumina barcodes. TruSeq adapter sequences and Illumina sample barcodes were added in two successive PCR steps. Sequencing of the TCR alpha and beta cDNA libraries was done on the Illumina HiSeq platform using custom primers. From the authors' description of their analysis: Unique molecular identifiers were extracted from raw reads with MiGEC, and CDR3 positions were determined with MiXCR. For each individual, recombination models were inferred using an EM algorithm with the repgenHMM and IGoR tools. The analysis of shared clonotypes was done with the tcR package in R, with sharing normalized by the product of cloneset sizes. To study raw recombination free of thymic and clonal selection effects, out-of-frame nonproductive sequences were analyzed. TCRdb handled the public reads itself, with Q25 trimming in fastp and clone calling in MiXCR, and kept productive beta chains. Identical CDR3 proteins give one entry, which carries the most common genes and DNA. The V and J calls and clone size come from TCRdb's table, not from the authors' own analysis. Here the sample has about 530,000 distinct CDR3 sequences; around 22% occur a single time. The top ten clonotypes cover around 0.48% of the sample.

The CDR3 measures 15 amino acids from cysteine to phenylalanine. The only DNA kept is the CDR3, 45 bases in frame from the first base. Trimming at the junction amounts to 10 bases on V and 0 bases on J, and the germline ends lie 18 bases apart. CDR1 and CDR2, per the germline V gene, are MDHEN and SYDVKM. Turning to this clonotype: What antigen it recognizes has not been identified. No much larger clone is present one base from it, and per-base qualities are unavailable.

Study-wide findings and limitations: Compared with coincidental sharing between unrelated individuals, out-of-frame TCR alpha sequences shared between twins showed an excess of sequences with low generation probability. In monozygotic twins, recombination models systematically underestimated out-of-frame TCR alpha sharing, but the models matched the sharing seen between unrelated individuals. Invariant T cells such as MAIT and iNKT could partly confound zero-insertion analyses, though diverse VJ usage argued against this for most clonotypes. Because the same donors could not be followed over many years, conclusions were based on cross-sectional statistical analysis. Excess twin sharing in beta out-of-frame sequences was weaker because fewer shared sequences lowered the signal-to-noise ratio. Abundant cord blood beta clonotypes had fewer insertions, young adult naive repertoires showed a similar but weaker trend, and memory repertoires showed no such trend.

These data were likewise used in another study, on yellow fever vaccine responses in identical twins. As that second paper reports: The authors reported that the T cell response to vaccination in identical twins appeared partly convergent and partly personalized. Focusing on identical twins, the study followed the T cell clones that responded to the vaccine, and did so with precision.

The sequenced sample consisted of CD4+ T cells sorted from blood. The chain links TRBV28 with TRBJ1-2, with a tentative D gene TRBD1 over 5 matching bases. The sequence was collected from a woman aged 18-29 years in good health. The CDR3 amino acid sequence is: CATLRGTRSNYGYTF. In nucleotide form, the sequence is TGTGCCACCCTTCGAGGGACCCGATCTAACTATGGCTACACCTTC.